One sample yielded the 18 T cell receptor beta chains listed below, sequenced in a study of early T cells in non-severe SARS-CoV-2 infection. TCRdb passed the 5' RACE reads through MiXCR, listing each CDR3 protein once. The data show fewer than 80,000 distinct CDR3 sequences, with about 9% seen just once and 5.9% held by the top ten. Material for sequencing was whole blood. These receptors came from an adult who was a healthcare worker with PCR-confirmed SARS-CoV-2 infection or an uninfected control (not recorded which).

In its sample, this clonotype was seen many times. The chain couples TRBV11-2 to TRBJ1-2; 9 bases are shared with TRBD1. The CDR3 has 13 amino acids. Unmatched junction bases numbered 7, after V lost 0 bases and J lost 14 bases. The germline V gene encodes CDR1 SGHAT and CDR2 FQNNGV. The CDR3 DNA is TGTGCCAGCAGCTTAGATCGGGGACAGGGAAGGACCTTC. Its translation is CASSLDRGQGRTF.

There are many counts of this clonotype. The chain recombines TRBV6-2 or TRBV6-3 with TRBJ2-5, with TRBD2 identical over 13 bases. This CDR3 spans 16 amino acids. J lost 7 bases, V lost 5 bases, and 10 bases had no gene match. CDR1 MNHEY and CDR2 SVGEGT come from the germline V gene. CDR3 sequence: CASSKPGLAGDWTQYF. CDR3 in DNA: TGTGCCAGCAGTAAGCCCGGACTAGCGGGAGATTGGACCCAGTACTTC.

This clonotype was picked up a small number of times. This chain links TRBV7-3 with TRBJ2-3; D might be TRBD2 (6 bases). Per germline, CDR1 SGHTA and CDR2 FQGTGA. The CDR3 consists of 15 residues. V was shortened by 2 bases and J by 6 bases, with 15 bases between the two germline ends. The CDR3 here is CASSLVAGRVDTQYF. In nucleotides, the CDR3 is TGTGCCAGCAGCTTAGTGGCGGGAAGGGTTGATACGCAGTATTTT. The full variable domain, with the rest looked up from reference TRBV7-3 and TRBJ2-3, is GAGVSQTPSNKVTEKGKYVELRCDPISGHTALYWYRQSLGQGPEFLIYFQGTGAADDSGLPNDRFFAVRPEGSVSTLKIQRTERGDSAVYLCASSLVAGRVDTQYFGPGTRLTVL.

This clonotype was seen ten or more times. The J gene is TRBJ2-7, the V gene TRBV5-1; 8 bases line up with TRBD1. V lost 2 bases to trimming and J lost 13 bases; unmatched junction nucleotides: 14. The CDR3 runs to 14 residues. Germline CDR1 is SGHRS and CDR2 is YFSETQ. CDR3 DNA sequence: TGCGCCAGCAGCTTTGATGACAGGGGACGACTGAACTACTTC. Translation: CASSFDDRGRLNYF.

The rearrangement uses TRBV7-2 and TRBJ2-5; 11 bases match TRBD2. After removal of 5 bases from V and 6 bases from J, the junction contained 5 bases not matched to a gene. Per germline, CDR1 SGHTA and CDR2 FQGNSA. CDR3 length equals 14 residues. CDR3 region: CASSGGTSGQTQYF. For the CDR3, the DNA is TGTGCCAGCAGCGGAGGGACTAGCGGTCAGACCCAGTACTTC.

A few counts support this clonotype. The V and J genes are TRBV4-2 and TRBJ2-1; D is unclear. Looked up from germline, CDR1 is LGHNA and CDR2 is YNFKEQ. Trimming took 3 bases from V and 4 from J, leaving 13 bases between them. This CDR3 is built from 15 residues. CDR3 protein: CASSQRNRDYNEQFF. The CDR3 DNA is TGTGCCAGCAGCCAGAGGAATAGGGATTACAATGAGCAGTTCTTC.

This clonotype was detected many times. The gene calls are TRBV6-5 and TRBJ2-7, with D perhaps matching TRBD1 (6 bases). CDR1 MNHEY and CDR2 SVGAGI come from the germline V gene. The CDR3 extends over 14 amino acids. Trimming stripped 4 bases from V and 3 bases from J, with 13 bases between. The CDR3 here is CASSSWGPDYEQYF. The CDR3 DNA reads as TGTGCCAGCAGTTCCTGGGGGCCAGACTACGAGCAGTACTTC.

This clonotype was recorded at least ten times. The V and J genes are TRBV7-8 and TRBJ1-2; D is possibly TRBD1 (6 bases). Germline V CDR1 and CDR2: SGHVS, FQNEAQ. Deletions cut 3 bases from V and 6 bases from J, with 20 bases between. The CDR3 runs 16 residues. CDR3 nucleotide sequence: TGTGCCAGCAGCTTCTCTACCGGGGGGCCCCTAGATGGCTACACCTTC. This encodes CASSFSTGGPLDGYTF.

This chain connects TRBV7-2 to TRBJ2-1, with 12 bases lining up with TRBD2. V trimming: 3 bases; J trimming: 8 bases; junction bases outside the gene matches: 5. Germline lookup yields CDR1 SGHTA and CDR2 FQGNSA. The CDR3 has 15 amino acids. The CDR3 is CASSFASGGAYEQFF. DNA of the CDR3: TGTGCCAGCAGCTTCGCTAGCGGGGGGGCCTATGAGCAGTTCTTC.

This clonotype occurred many times. The chain carries TRBV12-3 or TRBV12-4 and TRBJ2-3; D not certain. V lost 6 bases and J 3 bases, leaving 7 bases between the germline ends. This CDR3 contains 12 residues. CDR3 in DNA: TGTGCCAGCAGCTACACAACAGATACGCAGTATTTT. This sequence encodes CASSYTTDTQYF.

This clonotype was seen a handful of times. The junction departs from the called germline gene at one end, perhaps through a read error. This chain uses TRBV6-5 with TRBJ1-3; D call uncertain. This CDR3 contains 15 residues. Germline values: CDR1 MNHEY, CDR2 SVGAGI. As DNA, the CDR3 is TGTGCCAGCAGTTGGAACGAGAACTCTGAAAACACCATATATTTT. Residues: CASSWNENSENTIYF.

This clonotype was detected a few times. J is TRBJ1-2 and V is TRBV24-1; tentatively, D is TRBD1 (5 bases). CDR3 length equals 14 residues. The germline V and J ends were trimmed by 7 bases and 6 bases, with 17 bases remaining between them. Germline values: CDR1 KGHDR, CDR2 SFDVKD. The CDR3 sequence: CATSSGAENNGYTF. CDR3 DNA sequence: TGTGCCACCAGCTCCGGGGCAGAAAATAATGGCTACACCTTC.

Many counts were recorded for this clonotype. Compared with germline, one end of the junction differs, possibly owing to a read error. The chain carries TRBV13 and TRBJ1-1; the D gene is possibly TRBD1 (5 bases). Germline V lookup: CDR1 PRHDT, CDR2 FYEKMQ (reference sequence). The CDR3 is 15 amino acids. Here the CDR3 reads CASSSDWDVQSEAFF. Written as DNA, the CDR3 is TGTGCCAGCAGCTCCGACTGGGACGTCCAATCTGAGGCTTTCTTT.

This clonotype has more than one count but fewer than ten. This chain links TRBV7-2 with TRBJ2-1, with TRBD1 identical over 7 bases. This CDR3 has 14 residues. CDR1 is SGHTA, CDR2 FQGNSA, per germline. The J segment lost 0 bases and the V segment lost 7 bases, leaving 3 bases of the junction unmatched. The CDR3 is CASTRDSSYNEQFF. In nucleotides, the CDR3 is TGTGCCAGCACCCGGGACAGCTCCTACAATGAGCAGTTCTTC.

This clonotype has just a few counts. This chain connects TRBV5-1 to TRBJ2-1, with 7 bases that match TRBD1. The trim removed 0 bases at V and 4 bases at J, leaving 4 bases unmatched. The CDR3 length is 15 residues. From germline, CDR1 is SGHRS and CDR2 YFSETQ. CDR3 sequence reads: CASSLADRVYNEQFF. CDR3 bases: TGCGCCAGCAGCTTGGCAGACAGGGTGTACAATGAGCAGTTCTTC.

This clonotype was seen ten or more times. The chain has TRBV19 and TRBJ1-5; D unclear. The CDR3 is 16 residues long. Germline CDR1 reads LNHDA; CDR2 reads SQIVND (reference sequence). The V and J ends lost 1 base and 1 base respectively, with 11 bases between them. The CDR3 is CASSIGRGWSNQPQHF. The DNA for the CDR3 is TGTGCCAGTAGTATAGGACGGGGTTGGAGCAATCAGCCCCAGCATTTT.

In its sample, this clonotype was seen many times. The V call is TRBV25-1, the J call TRBJ1-5; TRBD1 aligns across 9 bases. V lost 4 bases to trimming and J lost 4 bases; unmatched junction nucleotides: 8. This CDR3 spans 16 amino acids. CDR1 and CDR2 (germline): MGHDK, SYGVNS. The CDR3 DNA reads TGTGCCAGCAGTGGTCCGGGACAGGGTGAGAATCAGCCCCAGCATTTT. It translates to CASSGPGQGENQPQHF.

There are many counts of this clonotype. DNA for the CDR3: TGCAGTGCTCGACAGGGGGTTATGAACACTGAAGCTTTCTTT. This codes for CSARQGVMNTEAFF. This chain joins TRBV20-1 and TRBJ1-1, with 9 positions matching TRBD1. V gave up 5 bases and J gave up 0 bases; unmatched junction bases: 4. The CDR3 spans 14 residues. CDR1 is DFQATT, CDR2 SNEGSKA, per germline (reference sequence).